This record concerns one TCR beta chain sequence. This sample was taken from a study of cytomegalovirus exposure and HLA in healthy donors. This CDR3 is 13 amino acids long. V was cut by 2 bases and J by 5 bases, with 9 bases left in between. The V gene's germline CDR1 is LNHDA and CDR2 SQIVND (reference sequence). The PCR contained 60 Vbeta and 13 Jbeta primers. Using immunoSEQ multiplex PCR, the repertoire was profiled, and TCRdb retains in-frame clones only, with some absent. The repertoire holds around 140,000 clones, about 80% seen once, with around 4.3% in the top ten. Sequenced material: PBMCs. This TCR came from a man in his forties in good health and CMV-seronegative. This rearrangement joins TRBV19 to TRBJ1-1; the D gene is possibly TRBD1 (5 bases). The CDR3 region is CASSIMGGTEAFF. As DNA, the CDR3 is TGTGCCAGTAGTATAATGGGGGGGACTGAAGCTTTCTTT.